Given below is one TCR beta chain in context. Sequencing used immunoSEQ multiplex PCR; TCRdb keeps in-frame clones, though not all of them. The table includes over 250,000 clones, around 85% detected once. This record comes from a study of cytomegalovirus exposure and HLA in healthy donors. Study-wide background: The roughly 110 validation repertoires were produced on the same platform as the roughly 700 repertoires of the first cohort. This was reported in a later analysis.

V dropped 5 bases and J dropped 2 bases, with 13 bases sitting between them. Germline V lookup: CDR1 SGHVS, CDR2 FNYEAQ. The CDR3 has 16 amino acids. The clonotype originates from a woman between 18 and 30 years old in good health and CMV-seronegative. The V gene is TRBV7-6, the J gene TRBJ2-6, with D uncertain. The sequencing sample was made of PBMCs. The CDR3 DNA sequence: TGTGCCAGCAGCGCAGTCTTTGGAGCTGGGGCCAACGTCCTGACTTTC. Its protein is CASSAVFGAGANVLTF.